One sample yielded the 17 T cell receptor beta chains listed below, sequenced in a study of cytomegalovirus exposure and HLA in healthy donors. Primers: 60 Vbeta forward and 13 Jbeta reverse. TCRdb keeps only in-frame clones here, not all; method: immunoSEQ multiplex PCR. The top ten hold roughly 1.3% of the sample, which has about 94,000 clones, less than 80% seen once. Sequenced input: PBMCs. Receptor source: a male donor in good health and CMV-seronegative.

The sample holds a few counts of this clone. The rearrangement uses TRBV29-1 and TRBJ2-5, with 11 positions matching TRBD2. Germline V gene data show CDR1 as SQVTM and CDR2 as ANQGSEA. V lost 6 bases, J lost 5 bases, and 14 bases stayed unmatched. This CDR3 has 16 amino acids. CDR3 amino acids: CSVSGTSGHPRETQYF. For the CDR3, the DNA is TGCAGCGTGTCTGGGACTAGCGGACACCCCAGGGAGACCCAGTACTTC.

The rearrangement uses TRBV6-5 and TRBJ1-3; TRBD1 is a possible D gene (6 bases). Germline CDR1 is MNHEY and CDR2 is SVGAGI. V was trimmed by 6 bases and J by 0 bases, leaving 6 bases between them. The CDR3 runs to 13 residues. The CDR3 DNA reads as TGTGCCAGCAGGACAGGCTCTGGAAACACCATATATTTT. Translation: CASRTGSGNTIYF.

The rearrangement joins TRBV5-1 to TRBJ2-3; maybe TRBD2 (5 bases). Trimming stripped 4 bases from V and 6 bases from J, with 12 bases between. Germline V lookup: CDR1 SGHRS, CDR2 YFSETQ. CDR3 length: 13 residues. CDR3 DNA sequence: TGCGCCAGCAGCGAAGTAGGCGGGGATACGCAGTATTTT. Its translation is CASSEVGGDTQYF.

The rearrangement links TRBV18 to TRBJ1-5, with TRBD1 identical over 7 bases. The CDR3 sequence is 15 residues long. Per the germline V gene, CDR1 is KGHSH and CDR2 is LQKENI. J gave up 1 base and V 3 bases, and 3 bases lay outside the gene matches. CDR3 in amino acids: CASSPIQGSNQPQHF. In nucleotides, the CDR3 is TGTGCCAGCTCACCCATACAGGGGAGCAATCAGCCCCAGCATTTT.

This rearrangement joins TRBV30 to TRBJ1-5, with D unresolved. V was cut by 0 bases and J by 0 bases, with 6 bases left in between. The CDR3 is made up of 14 amino acids. Germline V lookup: CDR1 GTSNPN, CDR2 SVGIG (reference sequence). CDR3 bases: TGTGCCTGGAGTGTAGGAGATAGCAATCAGCCCCAGCATTTT. Translated: CAWSVGDSNQPQHF.

In its sample, this clone was seen once. The genes are TRBV10-1 and TRBJ2-5; TRBD1 matches at 8 bases. The J call could be wrong; TRBJ2-7 is a better fit for the DNA end. The germline V gene has CDR1 WNHNN and CDR2 SYGVQD (reference sequence). CDR3 length equals 15 residues. The CDR3 is CASSESGQGADEQYF. The CDR3 DNA sequence: TGCGCCAGCAGTGAGTCAGGGCAGGGGGCGGACGAGCAGTACTTC.

This chain uses TRBV19 with TRBJ2-7; 11 nucleotides line up with TRBD1. The germline CDR1 and CDR2 sequences are LNHDA and SQIVND (reference sequence). The length of the CDR3 is 13 residues. The J segment lost 2 bases and the V segment lost 10 bases, leaving 4 bases of the junction unmatched. CDR3 coding DNA: TGTGCCACTAGGGACAGGGGGACCTACGAGCAGTACTTC. This translates into CATRDRGTYEQYF.

The chain uses TRBV7-9 and TRBJ1-5; 9 bases match TRBD1. This CDR3 has 15 amino acids. CDR1 is SEHNR, CDR2 FQNEAQ, per germline (reference sequence). V lost 6 bases, J lost 4 bases, and 7 bases stayed unmatched. The CDR3 DNA reads as TGTGCCAGCAGTTGGACAGGGGCCGGAAATCAGCCCCAGCATTTT. Residues: CASSWTGAGNQPQHF.

Only one count was recorded for this clone. V and J are TRBV5-1 and TRBJ2-3, with TRBD1 matching over 7 bases. V was clipped by 4 bases and J by 6 bases; unmatched bases: 5. This CDR3 has 13 residues. In germline, CDR1 is SGHRS, CDR2 YFSETQ. The CDR3 spells CASSTTGIDTQYF. DNA for the CDR3: TGCGCCAGCAGCACGACAGGGATTGATACGCAGTATTTT.

The gene calls are TRBV11-3 and TRBJ1-2; 7 bases match TRBD1. This CDR3 has 12 amino acids. Germline lookup yields CDR1 SGHNT and CDR2 YENEEA. V was pared by 4 bases and J by 13 bases, with 9 bases of the junction left unmatched. The CDR3 loop reads CASSSSGQWTTF. CDR3 coding DNA: TGTGCCAGCAGCTCATCGGGACAGTGGACCACCTTC.

This clone was detected only once. The V and J genes are TRBV7-2 and TRBJ2-5, with 12 bases that match TRBD2. The CDR3 is made up of 16 amino acids. Looked up from germline, CDR1 is SGHTA and CDR2 is FQGNSA. Unmatched junction bases numbered 2, after V lost 0 bases and J lost 3 bases. CDR3: CASSLAASGGEETQYF. CDR3 nucleotide sequence: TGTGCCAGCAGCTTAGCGGCTAGCGGGGGGGAAGAGACCCAGTACTTC.

This clone was detected only once. This rearrangement joins TRBV6-4 to TRBJ2-3; D is possibly TRBD1 (6 bases). V lost 0 bases, J lost 2 bases, and 12 bases lay in between. The germline V gene encodes CDR1 MRHNA and CDR2 SNTAGT. There are 16 residues in the CDR3. DNA of the CDR3: TGTGCCAGCAGTGACTCGGGGGCTACCCCCACAGATACGCAGTATTTT. As protein: CASSDSGATPTDTQYF.

The V and J genes are TRBV19 and TRBJ2-3, with 9 bases matching TRBD2. Germline CDR1 LNHDA, CDR2 SQIVND (reference sequence). This CDR3 is 16 amino acids long. Germline trimming cut 4 bases from V and 3 bases from J; bases unmatched to any gene: 8. CDR3 nucleotide sequence: TGTGCCAGTAGTACTGGCGCAGCGGGGGGAACAGATACGCAGTATTTT. As protein: CASSTGAAGGTDTQYF.

On this clone: At one end, the junction sequence differs from germline, possibly due to a read error. V gene TRBV23-1 combines with J gene TRBJ1-1; 9 bases are a match to TRBD1. TRBV23-1 is reported as an ORF; its role is uncertain. The CDR3 consists of 16 residues. The CDR3 region has the DNA TGCACCAGCAGTCAATTTGAACAGGGGGCAGGGACTGAAGCTTTCTTT. Translation gives CTSSQFEQGAGTEAFF.

J is TRBJ2-1 and V is TRBV2; possibly TRBD2 for D (6 bases). CDR1 and CDR2 from the germline V gene are SNHLY and FYNNEI. This CDR3 spans 13 amino acids. The V gene lost 6 bases and the J gene lost 8 bases, with 14 bases spanning the gap. The CDR3 DNA reads TGTGCCAGCAGAATGGGAGGTGGGGATGAGCAGTTCTTC. Its translation is CASRMGGGDEQFF.

This clone occurred once. The chain couples TRBV10-3 to TRBJ2-1, with D uncertain. The germline V gene encodes CDR1 ENHRY and CDR2 SYGVKD. The CDR3 length is 12 residues. The V end lost 2 bases, the J end lost 5 bases, and 4 bases lay between the germline ends. The CDR3 reads CAISEVNNEQFF. CDR3 nucleotides: TGTGCCATCAGTGAGGTCAACAATGAGCAGTTCTTC.

This rearrangement joins TRBV6-5 to TRBJ2-3; D is perhaps TRBD2 (5 bases). The CDR3 totals 16 residues. Germline V CDR1 and CDR2: MNHEY, SVGAGI. Trimming removed 0 bases at V and 6 bases at J, with 16 bases between. CDR3 sequence reads: CASSYSLVGSPDTQYF. CDR3 in DNA: TGTGCCAGCAGTTACTCGTTGGTGGGGAGCCCCGATACGCAGTATTTT.